The 21 T cell receptor beta chains listed next were all sequenced from one sample in a study of ipilimumab plus nivolumab after autologous stem cell transplantation. Using immunoSEQ multiplex PCR, the repertoire was profiled, and TCRdb retains in-frame clones only, with some absent. In the table there are tens of thousands of clones, 75% to 85% of which are singletons. The source was PBMCs, collected in a trial of ipilimumab plus nivolumab as post-transplant consolidation. The receptors were sampled from a male donor with diffuse large B-cell lymphoma.

The chain is built from TRBV5-1 and TRBJ2-7, with 9 bases that match TRBD1. Trimming at V came to 4 bases and at J to 3 bases, leaving 5 bases not matched to a gene. The CDR3 consists of 14 residues. Germline CDR1 is SGHRS and CDR2 is YFSETQ. CDR3 DNA: TGCGCCAGCAGCAGGGACAGGGATATCTACGAGCAGTACTTC. It encodes CASSRDRDIYEQYF. Using reference TRBV5-1 and TRBJ2-7 for the parts outside the CDR3, the full variable domain is KAGVTQTPRYLIKTRGQQVTLSCSPISGHRSVSWYQQTPGQGLQFLFEYFSETQRNKGNFPGRFSGRQFSNSRSEMNVSTLELGDSALYLCASSRDRDIYEQYFGPGTRLTVT.

V and J are TRBV9 and TRBJ2-1; TRBD2 matches at 14 bases. The trim removed 4 bases at V and 4 bases at J, leaving 4 bases unmatched. The CDR3 is 16 amino acids. Germline V gene data show CDR1 as SGDLS and CDR2 as YYNGEE. The CDR3 coding sequence is TGTGCCAGCAGCTTGGGGACTAGCGGGGGATACAATGAGCAGTTCTTC. It specifies CASSLGTSGGYNEQFF.

V usage is TRBV7-2 and J usage is TRBJ1-4; TRBD1 might be the D (5 bases). The CDR3 runs to 14 residues. V lost 4 bases, J lost 6 bases, and 12 bases lay in between. Germline-derived CDR1 and CDR2 are SGHTA and FQGNSA. The CDR3 DNA reads TGTGCCAGCAGCTCCTTTTTGGGGGATGAAAAACTGTTTTTT. Protein: CASSSFLGDEKLFF.

V is TRBV5-8 and J is TRBJ1-2; D is ambiguous. V dropped 3 bases and J dropped 8 bases, with 14 bases sitting between them. Germline V CDR1 and CDR2: SGHTS, YDEGEE. The CDR3 length is 13 residues. The CDR3 here is CASSWAGSPGYTF. The CDR3 DNA sequence: TGTGCCAGCAGCTGGGCGGGTAGTCCAGGCTACACCTTC.

The gene calls are TRBV21-1 and TRBJ2-1; TRBD2 was called by the table and not checked on the DNA. TRBV21-1 is a documented pseudogene. This CDR3 has 15 residues. DNA of the CDR3: TGTGCCAGCATCCTACTAGCGGGGGGGCCAAATGAGCAGTTCTTC. Its translation is CASILLAGGPNEQFF.

The chain has TRBV5-6 and TRBJ2-7; the D is unclear. V lost 4 bases, J lost 6 bases, and 8 bases lay in between. CDR1 and CDR2 (germline): SGHDT, YYEEEE. The CDR3 spans 11 residues. CDR3 loop: CASSAPGEQYF. Written as DNA, the CDR3 is TGTGCCAGCAGCGCCCCAGGCGAGCAGTACTTC.

V is TRBV7-8 and J is TRBJ2-3, with D unresolved. The CDR3 is made up of 12 amino acids. Looked up from germline, CDR1 is SGHVS and CDR2 is FQNEAQ. Trimming took off 1 base at V and 4 bases at J, with 3 bases between the two ends. The CDR3 is CASSLDADTQYF. As DNA, the CDR3 is TGTGCCAGCAGCTTAGATGCAGATACGCAGTATTTT. The full variable domain, with the rest looked up from reference TRBV7-8 and TRBJ2-3, is GAGVSQSPRYKVAKRGQDVALRCDPISGHVSLFWYQQALGQGPEFLTYFQNEAQLDKSGLPSDRFFAERPEGSVSTLKIQRTQQEDSAVYLCASSLDADTQYFGPGTRLTVL.

This rearrangement joins TRBV20-1 to TRBJ1-2, with D unclear. Germline values: CDR1 DFQATT, CDR2 SNEGSKA (reference sequence). There are 9 residues in the CDR3. V lost 4 bases to trimming and J lost 3 bases, with 0 bases between them. CDR3 bases: TGCAGTGCTAACTATGGCTACACCTTC. It specifies CSANYGYTF.

Turning to this clone: The sample holds other DNA sequences that translate to the same CDR3. The chain uses TRBV7-9 and TRBJ1-1; 8 bases map to TRBD1. The CDR3 is made up of 14 amino acids. Trimming removed 3 bases from V and 1 base from J; junction bases left unmatched: 1. Germline V gene sequence: CDR1 SEHNR, CDR2 FQNEAQ (reference sequence). CDR3 protein: CASSFQGANTEAFF. Written as DNA, the CDR3 is TGTGCCAGCAGCTTCCAGGGGGCGAACACTGAAGCTTTCTTT. The full variable domain, with the rest looked up from reference TRBV7-9 and TRBJ1-1, is DTGVSQNPRHKITKRGQNVTFRCDPISEHNRLYWYRQTLGQGPEFLTYFQNEAQLEKSRLLSDRFSAERPKGSFSTLEIQRTEQGDSAMYLCASSFQGANTEAFFGQGTRLTVV.

This clone has just a few counts. The gene calls are TRBV19 and TRBJ1-1; D call uncertain. The CDR3 spans 13 residues. Germline loops: CDR1 LNHDA, CDR2 SQIVND (reference sequence). The germline V and J ends were trimmed by 4 bases and 1 base, with 7 bases remaining between them. This CDR3 is CASSTGWNTEAFF. CDR3 bases: TGTGCCAGTAGTACTGGATGGAACACTGAAGCTTTCTTT.

This chain connects TRBV27 to TRBJ2-1, with D possibly matching TRBD1 (5 bases). The CDR3 covers 16 residues. CDR1 MNHEY and CDR2 SMNVEV come from the germline V gene (reference sequence). Trimming removed 0 bases from V and 9 bases from J, with 18 bases in between. The CDR3 protein is CASSLSPGQRFGEQFF. The DNA of the CDR3 is TGTGCCAGCAGTTTATCTCCAGGACAAAGGTTCGGTGAGCAGTTCTTC.

V is TRBV6-5 and J is TRBJ1-1; a weak D match, TRBD1 (5 bases). Germline CDR1 MNHEY, CDR2 SVGAGI. The CDR3 runs 12 residues. Trimming removed 7 bases at V and 6 bases at J, with 12 bases between. The chain's CDR3 is CASISGRAEAFF. The CDR3 nucleotides read TGTGCCAGCATCTCAGGGCGCGCTGAAGCTTTCTTT.

V gene TRBV19 combines with J gene TRBJ1-5; weak D call: TRBD1 (5 bases). Trimming cost V 1 base and J 0 bases, with 7 bases left between them. This CDR3 region has 15 residues. The germline V gene has CDR1 LNHDA and CDR2 SQIVND (reference sequence). CDR3 protein: CASSIVGGSNQPQHF. CDR3 DNA sequence: TGTGCCAGTAGTATAGTGGGGGGTAGCAATCAGCCCCAGCATTTT.

The chain combines TRBV4-3 with TRBJ1-2; D ambiguous. Germline V lookup: CDR1 LGHNA, CDR2 YSLEER. CDR3 length: 16 amino acids. Trimming shortened V by 0 bases and J by 4 bases, and 15 bases separated the two germline ends. CDR3 amino acids: CASSQDFRSGAYGYTF. The DNA for the CDR3 is TGCGCCAGCAGCCAAGATTTCAGGTCAGGAGCCTATGGCTACACCTTC.

The V call is TRBV19, the J call TRBJ1-5; 9 bases line up with TRBD1. CDR1 is LNHDA and CDR2 is SQIVND in the germline V gene (reference sequence). V lost 5 bases to trimming and J lost 5 bases; unmatched junction nucleotides: 1. This CDR3 has 13 amino acids. The CDR3 region is CASSRQGDQPQHF. Written as DNA, the CDR3 is TGTGCCAGTAGTCGACAGGGGGATCAGCCCCAGCATTTT.

V is TRBV2 and J is TRBJ2-3, with D perhaps matching TRBD2 (6 bases). This CDR3 comprises 16 residues. V was cut by 7 bases and J by 0 bases, with 17 bases left in between. The germline CDR1 and CDR2 sequences are SNHLY and FYNNEI. The CDR3 bases are TGTGCCAGCAAAAGAGGTGGCGGGACCAGCACAGATACGCAGTATTTT. This gives the protein CASKRGGGTSTDTQYF.

J is TRBJ2-3 and V is TRBV11-2, with 8 bases that match TRBD2. The CDR3 spans 17 residues. After removal of 5 bases from V and 4 bases from J, the junction contained 14 bases not matched to a gene. Germline V CDR1 and CDR2: SGHAT, FQNNGV. In nucleotides, the CDR3 is TGTGCCAGCAGCGCGCTCTTTGGGGCGGGGGGCTCAGATACGCAGTATTTT. It encodes CASSALFGAGGSDTQYF.

The chain couples TRBV7-9 to TRBJ2-5; 7 bases match TRBD2. The CDR3 has 15 residues. Per the germline V gene, CDR1 is SEHNR and CDR2 is FQNEAQ (reference sequence). V was clipped by 5 bases and J by 4 bases; unmatched bases: 10. The CDR3 coding sequence is TGTGCCAGCAGCCGGGGGGATAACGAAGGAGAGACCCAGTACTTC. Translating it yields CASSRGDNEGETQYF.

The CDR3 here is CASSRTGPNYEQYF. The CDR3 DNA reads TGTGCCAGCAGTAGGACAGGGCCGAACTACGAGCAGTACTTC. This chain links TRBV6-5 with TRBJ2-7, with TRBD1 identical over 8 bases. Germline assignment: CDR1 MNHEY and CDR2 SVGAGI. This CDR3 spans 14 amino acids. The V segment lost 5 bases and the J segment 3 bases; nucleotides outside the gene matches: 6.

The J gene is TRBJ2-3, the V gene TRBV6-6; either TRBD1 or TRBD2 may supply D (5 bases each). The germline gives CDR1 MNHNY, CDR2 SVGAGI (reference sequence). V lost 0 bases to trimming and J lost 2 bases, with 9 bases between them. The CDR3 totals 15 residues. CDR3 region: CASSYSGEPTDTQYF. CDR3 sequence (DNA): TGTGCCAGCAGTTACTCGGGGGAACCCACAGATACGCAGTATTTT.

The J gene is TRBJ2-2, the V gene TRBV7-7, with D tentatively TRBD1 or TRBD2 (5 bases each). The germline V gene has CDR1 SSHAT and CDR2 FNYEAQ (reference sequence). V shed 5 bases and J shed 3 bases, with 10 bases lying between them. The CDR3 runs 14 residues. CDR3 sequence (DNA): TGTGCCAGCAGCGGGACCGGGGACACCGGGGAGCTGTTTTTT. This sequence encodes CASSGTGDTGELFF. Using reference TRBV7-7 and TRBJ2-2 for the parts outside the CDR3, the full variable domain is GAGVSQSPRYKVTKRGQDVTLRCDPISSHATLYWYQQALGQGPEFLTYFNYEAQPDKSGLPSDRFSAERPEGSISTLTIQRTEQRDSAMYRCASSGTGDTGELFFGEGSRLTVL.